This T cell receptor beta chain appears in the sequencing data of a study of CD8+CD57+ T cells in acquired aplastic anemia (dated by TCRdb to the late 2010s). In the study overall: DNA extracted from sorted CD4+ and CD8+ cells had a mean of approximately 3.3 ug, with a range of roughly 0.17 to 27.4 ug. Mean read counts for healthy donor samples were about 10 million for CD4+ cells and about 12 million for CD8+ cells.

The study deep-sequenced TCR repertoires of sorted CD4+ and CD8+ blood T cells from severe aplastic anemia patients and healthy subjects. Ficoll-Paque density gradient centrifugation was used to isolate peripheral blood mononuclear cells. Before DNA extraction, CD4+ and CD8+ T cells were sorted with FACS or magnetic beads. Notes on this clonotype: This clone's antigen is unknown. One base away there is no much larger clone; base qualities are not given.

TCR beta VDJ combination and CDR3 sequence profiling used genomic DNA as the template. An Illumina HiSeq 2000 was used for TCR repertoire sequencing. From the authors' description of their analysis: Repertoires were assessed using TRBV/TRBJ rearrangement plots, CDR3 size and DJ length profiles, and Simpson's diversity index. The most abundant DNA sequence in the deep sequencing data was taken as the immunodominant clone. CDR3 amino acid sequences were checked for sharing across subjects and were also compared against the VDJdb database and published repertoires. TCRdb trimmed the raw reads at Q25, called clones with MiXCR and kept productive beta chains. A single entry per CDR3 protein holds the most common genes and DNA from its merged rows. None of the V and J calls come from the authors' own analysis; TCRdb made them. Counted in this sample were 40,000 to 45,000 distinct CDR3 sequences; approximately 67% of them appeared once. The ten largest account for more than 20% of the sample.

V was cut back by 4 bases and J by 0 bases, leaving a gap of 15 bases between them. Reading the germline V gene (reference sequence) gives CDR1 LNHDA and CDR2 SQIVND. From the cysteine through the phenylalanine, the CDR3 covers 17 amino acids. Of all the DNA, just the CDR3 is kept, 51 bases in frame from base 1. Points the paper makes about the study in general: Patients and healthy controls showed no significant difference in CD8+ Simpson's diversity (P=0.060). Although some 28 CD8+ CDR3 sequences were shared by patients and controls, these sequences appeared highly expressed in patients and within the immunodominant clones of patients.

The rearranged segments are TRBV19 and TRBJ2-2; perhaps TRBD1 is the D gene, with 5 bases matching. This sequence originates from a human donor in good health, serving as a control. Sequenced: sorted CD4+, CD8+, or CD8+CD57+ T cells (not recorded which) from PBMCs. The CDR3 region reads CASSTTETATNTGELFF. In nucleotides, the sequence is TGTGCCAGTAGTACCACCGAGACAGCGACGAACACCGGGGAGCTGTTTTTT. The reference TRBV19 and TRBJ2-2 proteins fill in what lies around the CDR3, so the full variable domain reads DGGITQSPKYLFRKEGQNVTLSCEQNLNHDAMYWYRQDPGQGLRLIYYSQIVNDFQKGDIAEGYSVSREKKESFPLTVTSAQKNPTAFYLCASSTTETATNTGELFFGEGSRLTVL.